This T cell receptor beta chain was obtained from a study of blood T cell repertoires in COVID-19. Everyone who took part was about 18 to 90 years old, and they came from roughly 25 US areas. Cohorts were assigned according to the clinical history that participants reported. Exposed study participants had met a COVID-19 case within 2 weeks before entry. This CDR3 is 15 amino acids long. Germline V gene lookup returns CDR1 SGHVS and CDR2 FNYEAQ. The V end was cut by 1 base, the J end by 7 bases, with 11 bases between. Per the original data handling: Reference gene primer amplification gave nucleated cell count estimates. The assay was immunoSEQ multiplex PCR, and TCRdb's table has in-frame clones only and misses some. That table is the source of V, J and clone size, and D and trimming were worked out from the DNA. The data hold some 270,000 clones, with 80% to 90% observed a single time.

Sequenced input: PBMCs or T cells enriched from blood (not recorded which). The clonotype was recovered from a woman aged 40 to 50 who had been exposed to COVID-19. The chain carries TRBV7-6 and TRBJ1-6, with D unresolved. Here the CDR3 reads CASSLGPSGNSPLHF. CDR3 DNA sequence: TGTGCCAGCAGCTTAGGACCGTCGGGGAATTCACCCCTCCACTTT.